The rows below give T cell receptor beta chains drawn from one sample of a study of patients with pleural tuberculosis. TCRdb re-called the reads with MiXCR, one entry per CDR3 protein. This table holds under 30,000 distinct CDR3 sequences, roughly 18% found once. The specimen sequenced was peripheral blood. These receptors all come from a human donor with pleural tuberculosis. Both conserved end residues are part of each CDR3.

j_call v_call cdr3_aa
TRBJ2-1 TRBV2 CASRETSGRALEQFF
TRBJ1-1 TRBV10-1 CASSESRRLNTEAFF
TRBJ1-2 TRBV4-1 CVSNQKTTGDYGYTF
TRBJ1-1 TRBV12-3/TRBV12-4 CASSPASLHTEAFF
TRBJ1-1 TRBV18 CAGSLMSGQAFF
TRBJ2-7 TRBV24-1 CASSRNGAYGQYF
TRBJ2-1 TRBV19 CASSIGSYNEQFF
TRBJ1-1 TRBV6-1 CASSSPGGGISMNTEAFF
TRBJ1-2 TRBV7-9 CASSSGAGYGYTF
TRBJ1-1 TRBV13 CASSLVRGTEAFF
TRBJ2-1 TRBV7-9 CASSPGGGANYNEQFF
TRBJ2-1 TRBV28 CASTELAGGFNEQFF
TRBJ2-3 TRBV12-3/TRBV12-4 CATSEGGPRTDTQYF
TRBJ1-6 TRBV11-2 CASNVSGNNSPLHF
TRBJ1-3 TRBV30 CAWSVTSGNTIYF
TRBJ2-1 TRBV7-9 CASSLVGLASHEQFF
TRBJ2-7 TRBV5-5 CASSNTYEQYF
TRBJ2-7 TRBV5-1 CASSLTSYEQYF
TRBJ1-5 TRBV19 CASSIDDSSLGQGVYQPQHF
TRBJ2-4 TRBV7-2 CASSLIRNSLAKNIQYF
TRBJ1-6 TRBV4-1 CASSQDSPLHF
TRBJ2-2 TRBV5-6 CASSLGQGVIGELFF
TRBJ1-3 TRBV27 CASSEGGNTICF
TRBJ1-5 TRBV13 CASSSTGTFLHQPQHF
TRBJ2-4 TRBV5-1 CASSLGDTAKNIQYF
TRBJ2-7 TRBV19 CASSSPFQPSYEQYF
TRBJ2-2 TRBV12-3/TRBV12-4 CASSRPQGYTGELFF
TRBJ1-2 TRBV4-1 CASSQPGTGNGYTF
TRBJ1-6 TRBV28 CAGRDISPLHF
TRBJ1-5 TRBV7-2 CASSLDRGSGNQPQHF
TRBJ2-7 TRBV27 CASSLSGRTSEQYF
TRBJ2-7 TRBV30 CAWGRQVSYEQYF
TRBJ1-5 TRBV2 CASSWDRSNQPQHF
TRBJ1-1 TRBV4-2 CASSLRRTANTEAFF
TRBJ1-4 TRBV12-3/TRBV12-4 CASSPQGNNEKLFF
TRBJ2-7 TRBV29-1 CSVLDRSLYEQYF
TRBJ2-5 TRBV7-9 CASSLAYPVTRDQEETRYF
TRBJ1-5 TRBV12-3/TRBV12-4 CASRRDVYSNQPQHF
TRBJ1-2 TRBV5-1 CASSPDAARPYGYTF
TRBJ2-7 TRBV6-1 CATPHPAGVVYEQYF
TRBJ1-1 TRBV4-3 CASSHPDRPASEAFF
TRBJ1-5 TRBV20-1 CSASGRTDSNQPQHF
TRBJ2-7 TRBV10-2 CASKRGTGGDEQYF